Following are 29 T cell receptor beta chains from one sample sequenced in a study of cytomegalovirus exposure and HLA in healthy donors. Measured with immunoSEQ multiplex PCR; TCRdb has only the in-frame clones, and not every one. This sample has about 240,000 clones, with roughly 86% found just once. Input material: PBMCs. Receptors originate from a woman aged 25 to 39 in good health and CMV-seropositive.

To note about this clone: At one of its ends the junction is not consistent with the germline gene, which may arise from a read error. CDR3 bases: TGCAGCGTTGAACAGGGTAATTTT. It specifies CSVEQGNF. The chain joins TRBV29-1 to TRBJ2-3; TRBD1 is a possible D gene (5 bases). The CDR3 extends over 8 amino acids. Germline V lookup: CDR1 SQVTM, CDR2 ANQGSEA.

The chain uses TRBV2 and TRBJ2-5; maybe TRBD2 (6 bases). The CDR3 runs to 13 residues. V was shortened by 10 bases and J by 5 bases, with 17 bases between the two germline ends. CDR1 is SNHLY, CDR2 FYNNEI, per germline. CDR3: CAMNGGGWETQYF. CDR3 sequence (DNA): TGTGCCATGAACGGGGGTGGCTGGGAGACCCAGTACTTC. The full variable domain, its missing parts supplied by reference TRBV2 and TRBJ2-5, is EPEVTQTPSHQVTQMGQEVILRCVPISNHLYFYWYRQILGQKVEFLVSFYNNEISEKSEIFDDQFSVERPDGSNFTLKIRSTKLEDSAMYFCAMNGGGWETQYFGPGTRLLVL.

The chain has TRBV27 and TRBJ1-1; no firm D call. The V and J ends lost 2 bases and 0 bases respectively, with 7 bases between them. The germline CDR1 and CDR2 sequences are MNHEY and SMNVEV (reference sequence). The CDR3 sequence is 14 residues long. The CDR3 here is CASSLVSMNTEAFF. The CDR3 region has the DNA TGTGCCAGCAGTTTAGTTTCCATGAACACTGAAGCTTTCTTT.

The V gene is TRBV7-9, the J gene TRBJ2-7; a weak D match, TRBD2 (5 bases). CDR3 length: 16 residues. Germline CDR1 and CDR2: SEHNR and FQNEAQ (reference sequence). V dropped 0 bases and J dropped 5 bases, with 17 bases sitting between them. CDR3 loop: CASSLAWEFFRDEQYF. The DNA of the CDR3 is TGTGCCAGCAGCTTAGCGTGGGAGTTTTTCCGGGACGAGCAGTACTTC.

This clone was counted a single time. This chain connects TRBV2 to TRBJ1-1; 7 bases agree with TRBD1. The CDR3 contains 11 residues. Per germline, CDR1 SNHLY and CDR2 FYNNEI. V shed 9 bases and J 5 bases; nucleotides not matched to a gene: 3. The chain's CDR3 is CASGTATEAFF. The CDR3 DNA reads TGTGCCAGTGGGACAGCGACTGAAGCTTTCTTT.

This chain links TRBV7-9 with TRBJ1-1, with 7 bases aligning to TRBD1. The ends lost 5 bases at V and 4 bases at J; junction bases unmatched: 10. This CDR3 is built from 15 residues. CDR1 is SEHNR and CDR2 is FQNEAQ in the germline V gene (reference sequence). CDR3 coding DNA: TGTGCCAGCAGCCCAGGACAGGCGAGGTCCACTGAAGCTTTCTTT. Its protein is CASSPGQARSTEAFF.

CDR3 loop: CASSMGTGGRYSNQPQHF. Written as DNA, the CDR3 is TGTGCCAGTAGTATGGGGACAGGGGGTCGATATAGCAATCAGCCCCAGCATTTT. V is TRBV19 and J is TRBJ1-5; 11 nucleotides match TRBD1. Germline loops: CDR1 LNHDA, CDR2 SQIVND (reference sequence). Germline trimming cut 3 bases from V and 0 bases from J; bases unmatched to any gene: 7. This CDR3 region has 18 residues.

The gene calls are TRBV5-6 and TRBJ1-1, with a weak D call TRBD1 (6 bases). Germline lookup yields CDR1 SGHDT and CDR2 YYEEEE. V lost 6 bases and J lost 1, with 13 bases in between. This CDR3 has 14 amino acids. The CDR3 nucleotides are TGTGCCAGCAACCCGGACAGTTGGAACACTGAAGCTTTCTTT. Its translation: CASNPDSWNTEAFF.

In this sample, this clone turned up once. V is TRBV11-2 and J is TRBJ2-1; 10 bases line up with TRBD2. The length of the CDR3 is 15 residues. Per the germline V gene, CDR1 is SGHAT and CDR2 is FQNNGV. The V segment lost 3 bases and the J segment 6 bases; nucleotides outside the gene matches: 5. CDR3 region: CASSFLAGVFNEQFF. The CDR3 coding sequence is TGTGCCAGCAGCTTTCTAGCGGGGGTGTTCAATGAGCAGTTCTTC. The full variable domain, its missing parts supplied by reference TRBV11-2 and TRBJ2-1, is EAGVAQSPRYKIIEKRQSVAFWCNPISGHATLYWYQQILGQGPKLLIQFQNNGVVDDSQLPKDRFSAERLKGVDSTLKIQPAKLEDSAVYLCASSFLAGVFNEQFFGPGTRLTVL.

The rearrangement links TRBV5-6 to TRBJ2-1; 9 positions agree with TRBD2. J lost 0 bases, V lost 4 bases, and 14 bases had no gene match. From germline, CDR1 is SGHDT and CDR2 YYEEEE. The length of the CDR3 is 19 residues. The CDR3 DNA reads TGTGCCAGCAGCGGAGGTGGTTCATGGCGGGAGGGCTCCTACAATGAGCAGTTCTTC. It is translated as CASSGGGSWREGSYNEQFF. The whole variable domain, filled in from reference TRBV5-6 and TRBJ2-1, reads DAGVTQSPTHLIKTRGQQVTLRCSPKSGHDTVSWYQQALGQGPQFIFQYYEEEERQRGNFPDRFSGHQFPNYSSELNVNALLLGDSALYLCASSGGGSWREGSYNEQFFGPGTRLTVL.

The table lists this clone with a count of one. At one of its ends the junction is not consistent with the germline gene, which may arise from a read error. This chain connects TRBV19 to TRBJ2-7; the match to TRBD2 covers 7 bases. The germline gives CDR1 LNHDA, CDR2 SQIVND (reference sequence). This CDR3 has 13 amino acids. The CDR3 coding sequence is TGTGCCAGTAGTTATGTAGCGGGCTACAAGCAGTACTTC. Its translation: CASSYVAGYKQYF. Based on the CDR3 plus reference TRBV19 and TRBJ2-7, the full variable domain is DGGITQSPKYLFRKEGQNVTLSCEQNLNHDAMYWYRQDPGQGLRLIYYSQIVNDFQKGDIAEGYSVSREKKESFPLTVTSAQKNPTAFYLCASSYVAGYKQYFGPGTRLTVT.

V is TRBV19 and J is TRBJ1-3; D not resolved. Deletions cut 8 bases from V and 2 bases from J, with 13 bases between. The CDR3 covers 14 residues. The V gene's germline CDR1 is LNHDA and CDR2 SQIVND (reference sequence). This CDR3 is CASGLDGTGNTIYF. The CDR3 nucleotides read TGTGCCAGTGGCTTGGACGGGACTGGAAACACCATATATTTT.

This sequence joins TRBV2 and TRBJ1-3, with a weak D call TRBD1 (6 bases). This CDR3 contains 16 residues. Germline V gene data show CDR1 as SNHLY and CDR2 as FYNNEI. V was clipped by 9 bases and J by 0 bases, with 18 bases between them. Written as DNA, the CDR3 is TGTGCCAGAGGGGGTACAACAGGGAACTCTGGAAACACCATATATTTT. Translation: CARGGTTGNSGNTIYF. Supplemented by reference TRBV2 and TRBJ1-3, the full variable domain reads EPEVTQTPSHQVTQMGQEVILRCVPISNHLYFYWYRQILGQKVEFLVSFYNNEISEKSEIFDDQFSVERPDGSNFTLKIRSTKLEDSAMYFCARGGTTGNSGNTIYFGEGSWLTVV.

This clone has just a few counts. V is TRBV6-1 and J is TRBJ2-1; 11 positions match TRBD2. The CDR3 sequence is 20 residues long. The J segment lost 0 bases and the V segment lost 3 bases, leaving 13 bases of the junction unmatched. Germline loops: CDR1 MNHNS, CDR2 SASEGT. The CDR3 protein is CASSDPGTSGSFDSYNEQFF. The CDR3 region has the DNA TGTGCCAGCAGTGATCCCGGGACTAGCGGAAGTTTTGACTCCTACAATGAGCAGTTCTTC.

The rearrangement links TRBV6-5 to TRBJ1-1; D gene ambiguous. This CDR3 region has 16 residues. Trimming left V 0 bases short and J 0 bases short, with 11 bases between. Germline V CDR1 and CDR2: MNHEY, SVGAGI. The CDR3 bases are TGTGCCAGCAGTTACTCGAGTACGGGAATGAACACTGAAGCTTTCTTT. It specifies CASSYSSTGMNTEAFF.

The V and J genes are TRBV28 and TRBJ2-7; D gene unclear. CDR3 length equals 10 residues. CDR1 and CDR2 (germline): MDHEN, SYDVKM. V lost 8 bases, J lost 1 base, and 3 bases lay in between. CDR3 DNA: TGTGCCAGCGCGTCCTACGAGCAGTACTTC. Protein product: CASASYEQYF.

In regard to this clone: The sample contains more than one DNA sequence encoding this CDR3. CDR3 nucleotide sequence: TGTGCCAGCAGTAGGACTGCGAACACTGAAGCTTTCTTT. Protein sequence: CASSRTANTEAFF. The V call is TRBV2, the J call TRBJ1-1, with no clear D. The CDR3 spans 13 residues. The germline CDR1 and CDR2 sequences are SNHLY and FYNNEI. Trimming removed 5 bases from V and 1 base from J, with 8 bases in between.

V and J are TRBV30 and TRBJ1-4, with D unresolved. CDR3 size: 14 residues. V dropped 0 bases and J dropped 8 bases, with 13 bases sitting between them. The V gene's germline CDR1 is GTSNPN and CDR2 SVGIG (reference sequence). The chain's CDR3 is CAWSVGNLQEKLFF. DNA for the CDR3: TGTGCCTGGAGTGTTGGCAACCTACAGGAAAAACTGTTTTTT.

The gene calls are TRBV6-1 and TRBJ2-7, with D possibly matching TRBD2 (6 bases). Germline CDR1 MNHNS, CDR2 SASEGT. V dropped 2 bases and J dropped 2 bases, with 13 bases sitting between them. The CDR3 has 15 amino acids. This CDR3 reads CASSERRDFPYEQYF. CDR3 in DNA: TGTGCCAGCAGTGAACGCCGGGACTTCCCCTACGAGCAGTACTTC.

The V and J genes are TRBV4-1 and TRBJ2-2, with TRBD1 identical over 7 bases. The CDR3 sequence is 13 residues long. Germline lookup yields CDR1 MGHRA and CDR2 YSYEKL. The ends lost 0 bases at V and 16 bases at J; junction bases unmatched: 8. The CDR3 bases are TGCGCCAGCAGCCAAGACGAGGGGGCGGATTCGTTTTTT. Translated, it gives CASSQDEGADSFF.

The rearrangement joins TRBV7-6 to TRBJ1-3; 8 nucleotides align to TRBD1. V lost 5 bases to trimming and J lost 5 bases; unmatched junction nucleotides: 17. The CDR3 runs to 18 residues. Germline V gives CDR1 SGHVS, CDR2 FNYEAQ. As DNA, the CDR3 is TGTGCCAGCAGCCCGTCGGGGACAGGTGTGTCGTGGAGAAACACCATATATTTT. Its protein product is CASSPSGTGVSWRNTIYF. Full variable domain (rest looked up from reference TRBV7-6 and TRBJ1-3): GAGVSQSPRYKVTKRGQDVALRCDPISGHVSLYWYRQALGQGPEFLTYFNYEAQQDKSGLPNDRFSAERPEGSISTLTIQRTEQRDSAMYRCASSPSGTGVSWRNTIYFGEGSWLTVV.

This chain links TRBV30 with TRBJ1-5; 7 bases agree with TRBD1. The CDR3 runs to 15 residues. Per germline, CDR1 GTSNPN and CDR2 SVGIG (reference sequence). The J segment lost 2 bases and the V segment lost 4 bases, leaving 8 bases of the junction unmatched. The CDR3 DNA sequence: TGTGCCTGGAACCCGGGACAGTCGGGCAATCAGCCCCAGCATTTT. Translating it yields CAWNPGQSGNQPQHF.

V is TRBV5-1 and J is TRBJ2-7; 8 bases map to TRBD2. In germline, CDR1 is SGHRS, CDR2 YFSETQ. This CDR3 has 15 amino acids. Germline trimming cut 7 bases from V and 4 bases from J; bases unmatched to any gene: 13. The CDR3 sequence is CASAREGEKGYEQYF. The DNA of the CDR3 is TGCGCCAGCGCCCGGGAGGGGGAGAAGGGTTACGAGCAGTACTTC.

V and J are TRBV19 and TRBJ2-3; 7 bases agree with TRBD2. The CDR3 is made up of 16 amino acids. Per the germline V gene, CDR1 is LNHDA and CDR2 is SQIVND (reference sequence). The V gene end was trimmed by 1 base and the J gene end by 0 bases; junction bases not matched to a gene: 4. The CDR3 spells CASSIGDYTSTDTQYF. The CDR3 bases are TGTGCCAGTAGTATAGGGGACTATACCAGCACAGATACGCAGTATTTT.

The V call is TRBV27, the J call TRBJ2-1; TRBD2 matches at 7 bases. CDR3 length equals 15 residues. Germline V gene data show CDR1 as MNHEY and CDR2 as SMNVEV (reference sequence). Losses at the gene ends were 6 bases for V and 2 bases for J; bases not matched to a gene: 7. The CDR3 sequence: CASSQSGLAYNEQFF. In DNA form, the CDR3 reads TGTGCCAGCAGCCAGTCAGGACTAGCCTACAATGAGCAGTTCTTC.

A few counts support this clone. The V call is TRBV30, the J call TRBJ2-7, with TRBD1 matching over 7 bases. This CDR3 is 14 amino acids long. In germline, CDR1 is GTSNPN, CDR2 SVGIG (reference sequence). Trimming removed 3 bases from V and 0 bases from J; junction bases left unmatched: 5. The CDR3, as DNA: TGTGCCTGGAGCCAGAGGGACAGCTCCTACGAGCAGTACTTC. It encodes CAWSQRDSSYEQYF.

This chain connects TRBV18 to TRBJ1-5; possibly TRBD1 for D (5 bases). V was clipped by 6 bases and J by 0 bases, with 21 bases between them. Germline V gene sequence: CDR1 KGHSH, CDR2 LQKENI. This CDR3 region has 18 residues. This chain's CDR3 is CASSREQQELYSNQPQHF. The CDR3 nucleotides read TGTGCCAGCTCCCGGGAGCAACAGGAATTATATAGCAATCAGCCCCAGCATTTT.

The count of this clone is one. The chain couples TRBV27 to TRBJ1-5; D is uncertain. The V end lost 4 bases, the J end lost 4 bases, and 20 bases lay between the germline ends. The CDR3 loop spans 17 amino acids. The germline gives CDR1 MNHEY, CDR2 SMNVEV (reference sequence). CDR3 residues: CASSSSSGPVENQPQHF. The CDR3 DNA follows: TGTGCCAGCAGTTCTTCCTCTGGGCCGGTTGAGAATCAGCCCCAGCATTTT.

The V and J genes are TRBV2 and TRBJ2-1; 11 nucleotides line up with TRBD2. The CDR3 length is 16 residues. The V segment lost 3 bases and the J segment 5 bases; nucleotides outside the gene matches: 6. Germline CDR1 SNHLY, CDR2 FYNNEI. CDR3 DNA: TGTGCCAGCAGTGATCGACTAGCGGGGTTACACAATGAGCAGTTCTTC. This gives the protein CASSDRLAGLHNEQFF.